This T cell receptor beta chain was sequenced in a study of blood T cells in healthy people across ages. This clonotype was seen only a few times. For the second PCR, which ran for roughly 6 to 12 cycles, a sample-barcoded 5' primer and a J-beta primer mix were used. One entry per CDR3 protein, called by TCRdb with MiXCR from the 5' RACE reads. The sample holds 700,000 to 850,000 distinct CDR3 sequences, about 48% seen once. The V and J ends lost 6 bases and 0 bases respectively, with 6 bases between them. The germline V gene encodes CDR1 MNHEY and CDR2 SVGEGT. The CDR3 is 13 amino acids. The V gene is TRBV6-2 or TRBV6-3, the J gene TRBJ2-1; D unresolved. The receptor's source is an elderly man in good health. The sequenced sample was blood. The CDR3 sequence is CASRMSSYNEQFF. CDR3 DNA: TGTGCCAGCAGAATGAGCTCCTACAATGAGCAGTTCTTC.